This T cell receptor (beta chain) came from a study of T cell responses to AZD1222 COVID-19 vaccine. In regard to this clone: Its antigen remains unknown.

V shed 3 bases, J shed 1 base, and the junction held 3 bases outside the gene matches. The CDR3 consists of 16 residues. Germline V gives CDR1 LGHNT, CDR2 FRNRAP. Study-wide results and caveats: The study sampled repertoires only after the peak T cell response.

The assay was immunoSEQ multiplex PCR, and TCRdb's table has in-frame clones only and misses some. This table has 150,000 to 200,000 clones, 90% to 95% appearing once. The gene calls are TRBV12-5 and TRBJ2-5; 12 bases line up with TRBD2. The receptor was derived from an adult who received the AZD1222 COVID-19 vaccine. The specimen was peripheral blood, collected 28 days after the second AZD1222 dose. This CDR3 is CASGFTSGGLQETQYF. The CDR3 DNA is TGTGCTAGTGGTTTCACTAGCGGGGGGCTCCAAGAGACCCAGTACTTC.